This entry is about one TCR beta chain. This entry is derived from a study of response to subunit inactivated influenza vaccine. V was clipped by 5 bases and J by 5 bases; unmatched bases: 4. Germline values: CDR1 SEHNR, CDR2 FQNEAQ (reference sequence). The CDR3 is made up of 15 amino acids. TCRdb recomputed calls from the RT-PCR reads with MiXCR, one row per CDR3 protein. The sample shows 500,000 to 600,000 distinct CDR3 sequences, approximately 15% of them seen only once. Sequenced here: CD4+ T cells sorted from PBMCs, sampled roughly 24 months after vaccination. This chain links TRBV7-9 with TRBJ2-1; TRBD2 matches at 12 bases. The clonotype was recovered from a man between 50 and 70 years old who received an inactivated influenza vaccine. The CDR3 is CASSDRTSGDNEQFF. The CDR3 DNA follows: TGTGCCAGCAGCGACAGGACTAGCGGGGACAATGAGCAGTTCTTC.